The 20 T cell receptor beta chains given below trace back to one sample, sequenced in a study of PD-1 blockade in classical Hodgkin lymphoma (dated by TCRdb to the early 2020s). The library was made by the immunoSEQ multiplex PCR assay. Sourced from immuneACCESS, this table was stored by TCRdb with only in-frame sequences that have V and J called. A share of the clones is absent; for the studies checked, an unresolved V gene accounts for under half, and the remainder has no known explanation. The sample table holds 60,000 to 65,000 clones, of which around 88% were seen once. The ten largest make up around 13% of the sample. Read against the paper, the sample's time point label means: cycle 1 day 1 (C1D1), immediately before nivolumab initiation. All trial patients had relapsed after autologous stem cell transplantation, with cohorts A, B and C differing in prior brentuximab vedotin exposure. The specimen was peripheral blood mononuclear cells (PBMCs), collected at baseline. The receptors here all came from a human donor with classical Hodgkin lymphoma.

The chain has TRBV19 and TRBJ2-7, with D hard to call. V lost 5 bases to trimming and J lost 0 bases, with 8 bases between them. Germline V lookup: CDR1 LNHDA, CDR2 SQIVND (reference sequence). CDR3 length equals 13 residues. CDR3 DNA sequence: TGTGCCAGTAGTTGGACGGGCTCCTACGAGCAGTACTTC. Translated, it gives CASSWTGSYEQYF.

This chain uses TRBV13 with TRBJ2-1; D assignment may be TRBD1 or TRBD2 (6 bases each). The CDR3 contains 15 residues. Germline-derived CDR1 and CDR2 are PRHDT and FYEKMQ (reference sequence). V lost 1 base and J 8 bases, leaving 15 bases between the germline ends. The CDR3 spells CASSLEGGRGDEQFF. The DNA for the CDR3 is TGTGCCAGCAGCTTAGAAGGGGGGCGAGGCGATGAGCAGTTCTTC.

CDR3 residues: CASSLGRGTWEQYF. The CDR3 DNA reads TGTGCCAGCAGCCTAGGCCGAGGGACGTGGGAGCAGTACTTC. J is TRBJ2-7 and V is TRBV7-2; D may match TRBD1 or TRBD2 (5 bases each). With 5 bases removed from V and 7 bases from J, the gap between germline ends came to 18 bases. The CDR3 has 14 amino acids. Germline CDR1 reads SGHTA; CDR2 reads FQGNSA.

This rearrangement joins TRBV28 to TRBJ2-1; 8 bases map to TRBD1. The CDR3 contains 15 residues. V lost 3 bases, J lost 5 bases, and 6 bases stayed unmatched. Germline V gives CDR1 MDHEN, CDR2 SYDVKM. CDR3 nucleotide sequence: TGTGCCAGCAGTTTCCGACAGGGGCTGGACAATGAGCAGTTCTTC. Residues: CASSFRQGLDNEQFF.

V gene TRBV11-3 combines with J gene TRBJ2-3; D is perhaps TRBD2 (7 bases). V lost 3 bases and J lost 5, with 18 bases in between. The CDR3 totals 16 residues. The germline V gene encodes CDR1 SGHNT and CDR2 YENEEA. The DNA of the CDR3 is TGTGCCAGCAGCTTTGGGGGGGCAGGGGCTAAAGATACGCAGTATTTT. Its protein is CASSFGGAGAKDTQYF.

The chain employs TRBV2 and TRBJ2-7, with 10 bases lining up with TRBD2. From germline, CDR1 is SNHLY and CDR2 FYNNEI. The CDR3 is made up of 16 amino acids. Unmatched junction bases numbered 4, after V lost 1 base and J lost 1 base. This CDR3 is CASSEDGLAVSYEQYF. In DNA, the CDR3 is TGTGCCAGCAGTGAAGACGGACTAGCGGTATCCTACGAGCAGTACTTC.

This clone has only one observation. The rearrangement joins TRBV6-5 to TRBJ1-2; 9 bases map to TRBD1. The CDR3 loop spans 12 amino acids. Trimming cost V 6 bases and J 6 bases; bases outside gene matches: 2. Germline values: CDR1 MNHEY, CDR2 SVGAGI. The CDR3 DNA reads as TGTGCCAGCAGCCGGACAGGGGATGGCTACACCTTC. It translates to CASSRTGDGYTF.

The chain joins TRBV18 to TRBJ2-1; 8 nucleotides line up with TRBD1. The CDR3 is 16 amino acids. The germline CDR1 and CDR2 sequences are KGHSH and LQKENI. The V and J ends lost 3 bases and 5 bases, in that order; junction bases with no gene match: 9. CDR3 DNA: TGTGCCAGCTCACCGACTTCGACAGGGGTGCACAATGAGCAGTTCTTC. Protein: CASSPTSTGVHNEQFF. Supplemented by reference TRBV18 and TRBJ2-1, the full variable domain reads NAGVMQNPRHLVRRRGQEARLRCSPMKGHSHVYWYRQLPEEGLKFMVYLQKENIIDESGMPKERFSAEFPKEGPSILRIQQVVRGDSAAYFCASSPTSTGVHNEQFFGPGTRLTVL.

The chain combines TRBV13 with TRBJ2-5; TRBD1 matches at 9 bases. Germline values: CDR1 PRHDT, CDR2 FYEKMQ (reference sequence). V was pared by 5 bases and J by 5 bases, with 15 bases of the junction left unmatched. This CDR3 has 17 residues. The CDR3 nucleotides are TGTGCCAGCAGCCGCGTCAACGAGGACAGGGGAGGGGAGACCCAGTACTTC. Translation: CASSRVNEDRGGETQYF.

This sequence joins TRBV2 and TRBJ2-7; D perhaps matches TRBD1 (6 bases). The germline CDR1 and CDR2 sequences are SNHLY and FYNNEI. This CDR3 comprises 18 residues. Between the trimmed V and J ends, which lost 5 bases and 0 bases, there was a span of 23 bases. This CDR3 reads CASSKDRFLATRSYEQYF. As DNA, the CDR3 is TGTGCCAGCAGTAAAGACAGGTTTTTGGCTACTCGCTCCTACGAGCAGTACTTC.

The V and J genes are TRBV13 and TRBJ1-1; 9 bases are shared with TRBD1. With V trimmed by 2 bases and J by 3 bases, 19 bases remained unmatched. From germline, CDR1 is PRHDT and CDR2 FYEKMQ (reference sequence). The CDR3 is made up of 20 amino acids. The CDR3 region is CASSLYKLGTGRKGDTEAFF. CDR3 coding DNA: TGTGCCAGCAGCTTATACAAGTTAGGGACAGGGAGAAAGGGGGACACTGAAGCTTTCTTT.

The chain recombines TRBV5-1 with TRBJ1-2; D gene unclear. Germline V CDR1 and CDR2: SGHRS, YFSETQ. The V and J ends lost 4 bases and 0 bases respectively, with 13 bases between them. The CDR3 runs 15 residues. CDR3 sequence (DNA): TGCGCCAGCAGCATCAATAGCGGAGCTAACTATGGCTACACCTTC. Translation gives CASSINSGANYGYTF.

The rearrangement links TRBV13 to TRBJ2-1; D may be TRBD1 (5 bases). The V gene's germline CDR1 is PRHDT and CDR2 FYEKMQ (reference sequence). Trimming cost V 6 bases and J 7 bases, with 19 bases left between them. This CDR3 region has 15 residues. The CDR3 is CASSDATVLPNEQFF. The CDR3, as DNA: TGTGCCAGCAGTGATGCGACAGTCCTCCCGAATGAGCAGTTCTTC.

This clone was observed a handful of times. The CDR3 loop reads CASSQGGSPKNIQYF. CDR3 coding DNA: TGCGCCAGCAGCCAAGGGGGCTCGCCCAAAAACATTCAGTACTTC. The chain combines TRBV4-1 with TRBJ2-4; D is perhaps TRBD1 (5 bases). Trimming removed 1 base from V and 2 bases from J, with 9 bases in between. Germline V gene lookup returns CDR1 MGHRA and CDR2 YSYEKL. The CDR3 is made up of 15 amino acids.

The gene calls are TRBV5-1 and TRBJ2-2; 9 bases align to TRBD1. The ends lost 0 bases at V and 1 base at J; junction bases unmatched: 1. The CDR3 length is 16 residues. Germline CDR1 and CDR2: SGHRS and YFSETQ. The CDR3 sequence is CASSLETGGNTGELFF. DNA of the CDR3: TGCGCCAGCAGCTTGGAGACAGGGGGGAACACCGGGGAGCTGTTTTTT.

The CDR3 sequence: CASSLAGGEAYNEQFF. The CDR3 bases are TGTGCCAGCAGTTTAGCTGGGGGGGAGGCCTACAATGAGCAGTTCTTC. The gene calls are TRBV28 and TRBJ2-1; 7 bases map to TRBD2. CDR1 is MDHEN and CDR2 is SYDVKM in the germline V gene. V shed 2 bases, J shed 2 bases, and the junction held 6 bases outside the gene matches. CDR3 length: 16 amino acids.

The table lists this clone with a few counts. V gene TRBV7-3 combines with J gene TRBJ2-2, with 8 bases fitting TRBD2. Germline V lookup: CDR1 SGHTA, CDR2 FQGTGA. The CDR3 consists of 15 residues. The V gene end was trimmed by 4 bases and the J gene end by 2 bases; junction bases not matched to a gene: 3. The CDR3 here is CASSSGLVNTGELFF. The CDR3 nucleotides are TGTGCCAGCAGCTCGGGACTAGTTAACACCGGGGAGCTGTTTTTT.

The V and J genes are TRBV4-3 and TRBJ2-7; possibly TRBD1 for D (5 bases). Trimming pared 5 bases from V and 3 bases from J, leaving 11 bases between. This CDR3 spans 13 amino acids. Germline-derived CDR1 and CDR2 are LGHNA and YSLEER. The CDR3 bases are TGCGCCAGCAGCACAGGTATAAACTACGAGCAGTACTTC. It translates to CASSTGINYEQYF.

This rearrangement joins TRBV18 to TRBJ2-2, with D hard to call. The CDR3 loop spans 16 amino acids. CDR1 and CDR2 from the germline V gene are KGHSH and LQKENI. V lost 4 bases and J 0 bases, leaving 12 bases between the germline ends. Here the CDR3 reads CASSLSFQPNTGELFF. Here the CDR3 DNA reads TGTGCCAGCTCACTATCGTTTCAGCCGAACACCGGGGAGCTGTTTTTT.

The V call is TRBV7-9, the J call TRBJ1-2; D remains ambiguous. The CDR3 covers 15 residues. From germline, CDR1 is SEHNR and CDR2 FQNEAQ (reference sequence). Deletions cut 2 bases from V and 3 bases from J, with 13 bases between. Here the CDR3 reads CASSLSIGPDYGYTF. The DNA for the CDR3 is TGTGCCAGCAGCTTATCTATAGGGCCGGACTATGGCTACACCTTC. The whole variable domain, filled in from reference TRBV7-9 and TRBJ1-2, reads DTGVSQNPRHKITKRGQNVTFRCDPISEHNRLYWYRQTLGQGPEFLTYFQNEAQLEKSRLLSDRFSAERPKGSFSTLEIQRTEQGDSAMYLCASSLSIGPDYGYTFGSGTRLTVV.